This is a list of T cell receptor beta chains from one sample in a study of cytomegalovirus exposure and HLA in healthy donors. Measured with immunoSEQ multiplex PCR; TCRdb has only the in-frame clones, and not every one. The table includes around 200,000 clones, more than 60% detected once. Sequenced sample: PBMCs. The receptors were sampled from a man aged 35 to 55 in good health and CMV-seronegative. The CDR3 runs from the conserved cysteine through the conserved F or W. A D gene is named only where the DNA matches it firmly. A row's size may be missing; if present it is once, few, many or a size class.

J gene: TRBJ2-3
V gene: TRBV7-9
clone size: NA
D gene: NA
CDR3 protein: CASTSYFTDTQYF
CDR3 DNA: TGTGCCAGCACCTCTTACTTCACAGATACGCAGTATTTT

J gene: TRBJ2-6
V gene: TRBV19
clone size: NA
D gene: NA
CDR3 protein: CASTPGNSGANVLTF
CDR3 DNA: TGTGCCAGTACCCCAGGGAACTCTGGGGCCAACGTCCTGACTTTC

J gene: TRBJ2-3
V gene: TRBV4-2
clone size: NA
D gene: NA
CDR3 protein: CASSLGGPLSTDTQYF
CDR3 DNA: TGTGCCAGCAGCTTGGGGGGGCCCCTTAGCACAGATACGCAGTATTTT

J gene: TRBJ1-4
V gene: TRBV23-1
clone size: NA
D gene: NA
CDR3 protein: CASRLPTQALNEKLFF
CDR3 DNA: TGCGCCAGCCGCCTCCCTACGCAGGCCCTTAATGAAAAACTGTTTTTT

J gene: TRBJ2-1
V gene: TRBV2
clone size: once
D gene: TRBD2
CDR3 protein: CASSDPSGGNYNEQFF
CDR3 DNA: TGTGCCAGCAGCGATCCCAGCGGGGGGAACTACAATGAGCAGTTCTTC

J gene: TRBJ2-3
V gene: TRBV6-9
clone size: NA
D gene: NA
CDR3 protein: CASSYGSPADTQYF
CDR3 DNA: TGTGCCAGCAGTTATGGGAGTCCCGCAGATACGCAGTATTTT

J gene: TRBJ2-5
V gene: TRBV7-9
clone size: NA
D gene: TRBD2
CDR3 protein: CASSLASGSGETQYF
CDR3 DNA: TGTGCCAGCAGCTTGGCTAGCGGGAGCGGGGAGACCCAGTACTTC

J gene: TRBJ2-2
V gene: TRBV2
clone size: once
D gene: TRBD1
CDR3 protein: CASRDRGIGELFF
CDR3 DNA: TGTGCCAGCAGGGACAGGGGGATCGGGGAGCTGTTTTTT

J gene: TRBJ2-3
V gene: TRBV28
clone size: NA
D gene: NA
CDR3 protein: CASSSPDSTSTDTQYF
CDR3 DNA: TGTGCCAGCAGTTCCCCCGATTCTACCAGCACAGATACGCAGTATTTT

J gene: TRBJ2-7
V gene: TRBV4-2
clone size: NA
D gene: NA
CDR3 protein: CASSQVWGVGSYEQYF
CDR3 DNA: TGTGCCAGCAGCCAAGTTTGGGGGGTTGGGTCCTACGAGCAGTACTTC

J gene: TRBJ2-5
V gene: TRBV7-8
clone size: NA
D gene: TRBD2
CDR3 protein: CASSLERVGLAGGRETQYF
CDR3 DNA: TGTGCCAGCAGCTTAGAGAGGGTCGGACTAGCGGGGGGGCGGGAGACCCAGTACTTC

J gene: TRBJ2-1
V gene: TRBV7-2
clone size: NA
D gene: NA
CDR3 protein: CASSVMDSSYNEQFF
CDR3 DNA: TGTGCCAGCAGCGTAATGGACAGCTCCTACAATGAGCAGTTCTTC

J gene: TRBJ2-7
V gene: TRBV28
clone size: NA
D gene: TRBD2
CDR3 protein: CASTPGTSGRAVYEQYF
CDR3 DNA: TGTGCCAGCACCCCCGGGACTAGCGGGAGGGCCGTGTACGAGCAGTACTTC

J gene: TRBJ1-3
V gene: TRBV7-2
clone size: NA
D gene: NA
CDR3 protein: CASSSAGGGRRNTIYF
CDR3 DNA: TGTGCCAGCAGCTCCGCGGGGGGGGGACGAAGAAACACCATATATTTT

J gene: TRBJ2-5
V gene: TRBV10-3
clone size: NA
D gene: TRBD1
CDR3 protein: CAISEVGQGALRETQYF
CDR3 DNA: TGTGCCATCAGTGAAGTTGGACAGGGGGCTCTCCGAGAGACCCAGTACTTC

J gene: TRBJ1-6
V gene: TRBV4-1
clone size: few
D gene: NA
CDR3 protein: CASSQDPGVGSPLHF
CDR3 DNA: TGCGCCAGCAGCCAAGATCCAGGGGTGGGTTCACCCCTCCACTTT

J gene: TRBJ1-2
V gene: TRBV18
clone size: NA
D gene: NA
CDR3 protein: CASSPGGLGLFQQFYGYTF
CDR3 DNA: TGTGCCAGCTCACCAGGGGGGTTGGGCCTTTTTCAACAGTTCTATGGCTACACCTTC

J gene: TRBJ2-7
V gene: TRBV7-8
clone size: NA
D gene: TRBD1
CDR3 protein: CASSLGTGFYEQYF
CDR3 DNA: TGTGCCAGCAGCTTAGGGACAGGGTTCTACGAGCAGTACTTC

J gene: TRBJ1-1
V gene: TRBV6-6
clone size: few
D gene: TRBD1
CDR3 protein: CASSNPGQTVAFF
CDR3 DNA: TGTGCCAGCAGCAACCCGGGACAGACGGTAGCTTTCTTT

J gene: TRBJ1-1
V gene: TRBV7-2
clone size: NA
D gene: TRBD1
CDR3 protein: CASSWATGTGGMNTEAFF
CDR3 DNA: TGTGCCAGCAGCTGGGCGACCGGGACAGGGGGCATGAACACTGAAGCTTTCTTT

J gene: TRBJ2-2
V gene: TRBV23-1
clone size: NA
D gene: NA
CDR3 protein: CASSPSPTGTGELFF
CDR3 DNA: TGCGCCAGCAGTCCCTCCCCGACAGGAACCGGGGAGCTGTTTTTT

J gene: TRBJ2-1
V gene: TRBV7-8
clone size: NA
D gene: TRBD2
CDR3 protein: CASSRLAGEGAEQFF
CDR3 DNA: TGTGCCAGCAGCCGACTAGCGGGAGAGGGTGCTGAGCAGTTCTTC

J gene: TRBJ1-5
V gene: TRBV7-8
clone size: NA
D gene: NA
CDR3 protein: CASSLPGNQPQHF
CDR3 DNA: TGTGCCAGTTCTCTCCCGGGGAATCAGCCCCAGCATTTT

J gene: TRBJ2-3
V gene: TRBV10-1
clone size: NA
D gene: NA
CDR3 protein: CASSGSLGPTDTQYF
CDR3 DNA: TGCGCCAGCAGTGGAAGCCTGGGCCCCACAGATACGCAGTATTTT

J gene: TRBJ1-5
V gene: TRBV7-9
clone size: few
D gene: TRBD1
CDR3 protein: CARSRQGARNQPQHF
CDR3 DNA: TGTGCCAGAAGCCGACAGGGGGCGCGCAATCAGCCCCAGCATTTT

J gene: TRBJ1-2
V gene: TRBV30
clone size: once
D gene: NA
CDR3 protein: CAWTGVNYGYTF
CDR3 DNA: TGTGCCTGGACAGGGGTTAACTATGGCTACACCTTC

J gene: TRBJ1-1
V gene: TRBV5-8
clone size: NA
D gene: NA
CDR3 protein: CASSSLGGRYFQNTEAFF
CDR3 DNA: TGTGCCAGCAGCTCCCTGGGGGGGCGTTATTTCCAGAACACTGAAGCTTTCTTT

J gene: TRBJ1-1
V gene: TRBV9
clone size: NA
D gene: NA
CDR3 protein: CASSVAHANTEAFF
CDR3 DNA: TGTGCCAGCAGCGTGGCACACGCGAACACTGAAGCTTTCTTT

J gene: TRBJ2-3
V gene: TRBV6-5
clone size: few
D gene: NA
CDR3 protein: CASSQPGGTPDTQYF
CDR3 DNA: TGTGCCAGCAGTCAGCCAGGGGGGACCCCAGATACGCAGTATTTT

J gene: TRBJ2-1
V gene: TRBV10-3
clone size: NA
D gene: NA
CDR3 protein: CAISEGIKSEGEQFF
CDR3 DNA: TGTGCCATCAGTGAGGGAATCAAATCGGAGGGTGAGCAGTTCTTC

J gene: TRBJ2-5
V gene: TRBV6-5
clone size: NA
D gene: TRBD2
CDR3 protein: CASSYQLAVETQYF
CDR3 DNA: TGTGCCAGCAGTTACCAACTAGCGGTGGAGACCCAGTACTTC

J gene: TRBJ1-5
V gene: TRBV6-6
clone size: NA
D gene: NA
CDR3 protein: CASSTRQHNQPQHF
CDR3 DNA: TGTGCCAGCAGTACCCGACAGCACAATCAGCCCCAGCATTTT

J gene: TRBJ2-5
V gene: TRBV7-9
clone size: NA
D gene: TRBD2
CDR3 protein: CASGGGLAVETQYF
CDR3 DNA: TGTGCCAGTGGGGGGGGACTAGCGGTGGAGACCCAGTACTTC

J gene: TRBJ2-7
V gene: TRBV7-8
clone size: NA
D gene: NA
CDR3 protein: CASSGPGAYEQYF
CDR3 DNA: TGTGCCAGCAGCGGACCGGGGGCCTACGAGCAGTACTTC

J gene: TRBJ2-7
V gene: TRBV27
clone size: NA
D gene: NA
CDR3 protein: CASSYSTGREQYF
CDR3 DNA: TGTGCCAGCAGCTACAGCACAGGGCGCGAGCAGTACTTC

J gene: TRBJ2-7
V gene: TRBV18
clone size: once
D gene: TRBD2
CDR3 protein: CASSVTSGGFYEQYF
CDR3 DNA: TGTGCCAGCTCGGTAACTAGCGGGGGGTTCTACGAGCAGTACTTC

J gene: TRBJ2-5
V gene: TRBV9
clone size: NA
D gene: NA
CDR3 protein: CASSPFYRTLALETQYF
CDR3 DNA: TGTGCCAGCAGCCCTTTTTACAGGACTCTAGCGCTGGAGACCCAGTACTTC

J gene: TRBJ2-7
V gene: TRBV9
clone size: NA
D gene: TRBD2
CDR3 protein: CASSVSFGGSSYEQYF
CDR3 DNA: TGTGCCAGCAGCGTAAGTTTTGGCGGGAGCTCCTACGAGCAGTACTTC

J gene: TRBJ2-1
V gene: TRBV2
clone size: NA
D gene: NA
CDR3 protein: CASSFEGVNEQFF
CDR3 DNA: TGTGCCAGCTCTTTCGAGGGAGTCAATGAGCAGTTCTTC

J gene: TRBJ2-7
V gene: TRBV29-1
clone size: few
D gene: NA
CDR3 protein: CSVESDRAHEQYF
CDR3 DNA: TGCAGCGTTGAATCGGACAGAGCACACGAGCAGTACTTC

J gene: TRBJ1-5
V gene: TRBV28
clone size: NA
D gene: NA
CDR3 protein: CASSPQGSQPQHF
CDR3 DNA: TGTGCCAGCAGTCCGCAGGGTTCCCAGCCCCAGCATTTT

J gene: TRBJ1-2
V gene: TRBV4-2
clone size: NA
D gene: NA
CDR3 protein: CASSQDREGYTF
CDR3 DNA: TGTGCCAGCAGCCAAGATAGGGAGGGCTACACCTTC

J gene: TRBJ2-5
V gene: TRBV18
clone size: once
D gene: NA
CDR3 protein: CASSPIGPPQETQYF
CDR3 DNA: TGTGCCAGCTCACCGATTGGGCCCCCCCAAGAGACCCAGTACTTC

J gene: TRBJ2-1
V gene: TRBV27
clone size: few
D gene: TRBD2
CDR3 protein: CASSPRASGSHEQFF
CDR3 DNA: TGTGCCAGCAGTCCCCGGGCTAGCGGGAGCCATGAGCAGTTCTTC

J gene: TRBJ2-7
V gene: TRBV30
clone size: few
D gene: NA
CDR3 protein: CAWSVGQGEQYF
CDR3 DNA: TGTGCCTGGAGTGTAGGTCAGGGCGAGCAGTACTTC

J gene: TRBJ1-5
V gene: TRBV5-6
clone size: NA
D gene: TRBD1
CDR3 protein: CASSLGTEQPQHF
CDR3 DNA: TGTGCCAGCAGCTTAGGGACAGAACAGCCCCAGCATTTT

J gene: TRBJ1-2
V gene: TRBV4-2
clone size: NA
D gene: TRBD1
CDR3 protein: CASSARQGGPYGYTF
CDR3 DNA: TGTGCCAGCAGCGCTCGACAGGGCGGACCTTATGGCTACACCTTC

J gene: TRBJ2-1
V gene: TRBV6-5
clone size: few
D gene: NA
CDR3 protein: CASSFDSPLLNEQFF
CDR3 DNA: TGTGCCAGCAGTTTCGACTCGCCCCTCCTCAATGAGCAGTTCTTC

J gene: TRBJ1-1
V gene: TRBV27
clone size: few
D gene: NA
CDR3 protein: CASSLSEDRNTEAFF
CDR3 DNA: TGTGCCAGCAGTTTATCGGAGGACAGAAACACTGAAGCTTTCTTT

J gene: TRBJ1-1
V gene: TRBV10-2
clone size: NA
D gene: NA
CDR3 protein: CASSAVKNTEAFF
CDR3 DNA: TGCGCCAGCAGTGCGGTGAAGAACACTGAAGCTTTCTTT

J gene: TRBJ2-7
V gene: TRBV27
clone size: NA
D gene: NA
CDR3 protein: CASSLSRFYEQYF
CDR3 DNA: TGTGCCAGCAGTTTATCCAGGTTCTACGAGCAGTACTTC

J gene: TRBJ2-7
V gene: TRBV5-1
clone size: NA
D gene: NA
CDR3 protein: CASNRGGTGPDTNEQYF
CDR3 DNA: TGCGCCAGCAACCGAGGGGGAACAGGGCCCGACACGAACGAGCAGTACTTC

J gene: TRBJ2-2
V gene: TRBV5-4
clone size: NA
D gene: NA
CDR3 protein: CASSIAVKRTGELFF
CDR3 DNA: TGTGCCAGCAGCATAGCGGTTAAGAGGACCGGGGAGCTGTTTTTT